The clone carrying this TCR beta chain occurred many times. Its antigen is not known. The record originates from a study of neurological immune-mediated disorders. Whole-study results and caveats: Because no CDR3 amino acid sequences were shared across subjects by expanded clones, private repertoires were suggested in all groups.

V was clipped by 2 bases and J by 2 bases; unmatched bases: 5. The CDR3 length is 15 residues. Germline CDR1 DFQATT, CDR2 SNEGSKA (reference sequence). Over 160 million TCR-beta sequences from 15-18 subjects came from every sequencing run. A single record per CDR3 protein comes from TCRdb applying MiXCR to the 5' RACE reads. Here the sample spans tens of thousands of distinct CDR3 sequences, 4% being singletons. There were 1 million CD4+ or CD8+ T cells used in the sorted libraries. Sequenced: CD4+ T cells from blood. The chain combines TRBV20-1 with TRBJ1-5; 8 nucleotides line up with TRBD1. The TCR comes from a middle-aged woman with multiple sclerosis. Here the CDR3 reads CSARSGGARNQPQHF. CDR3 bases: TGCAGTGCTAGATCAGGGGGCGCACGCAATCAGCCCCAGCATTTT.